The 30 T cell receptor beta chains given below trace back to one sample, sequenced in a study of cytomegalovirus exposure and HLA in healthy donors. The PCR used 60 Vbeta and 13 Jbeta primers. Only in-frame clones appear in the TCRdb table, and some are missing; sequencing was by immunoSEQ multiplex PCR. The sample has more than 90,000 clones; approximately 72% are singletons. The sample consisted of PBMCs. Receptors originate from a middle-aged woman in good health and CMV-seronegative.

This sequence joins TRBV7-2 and TRBJ2-1, with TRBD2 matching over 10 bases. Trimming at V came to 5 bases and at J to 4 bases, leaving 5 bases not matched to a gene. The CDR3 consists of 15 residues. Germline V gives CDR1 SGHTA, CDR2 FQGNSA. CDR3 DNA sequence: TGTGCCAGCAGCGTTAGCGGGGGGCCTTACAATGAGCAGTTCTTC. This encodes CASSVSGGPYNEQFF.

This rearrangement joins TRBV12-1 to TRBJ2-2; TRBD2, the table's D call, was not compared with the DNA. TRBV12-1 is labeled a pseudogene. The CDR3 covers 16 residues. The CDR3 DNA follows: TGTGCCAGCAGCTCACGACTCACAAGGAACACCGGGGAGCTGTTTTTT. Translating gives CASSSRLTRNTGELFF.

The chain combines TRBV4-3 with TRBJ2-7, with D unclear. The CDR3 extends over 16 amino acids. The germline V gene encodes CDR1 LGHNA and CDR2 YSLEER. Trimming took 1 base from V and 2 from J, leaving 15 bases between them. This CDR3 reads CASSQVFQAPPYEQYF. The CDR3 nucleotides are TGCGCCAGCAGCCAAGTATTTCAGGCCCCCCCCTACGAGCAGTACTTC.

The chain carries TRBV6-6 and TRBJ1-2; 8 positions agree with TRBD1. V shed 1 base and J 6 bases; nucleotides not matched to a gene: 4. Germline V CDR1 and CDR2: MNHNY, SVGAGI (reference sequence). This CDR3 is 14 amino acids long. For the CDR3, the DNA is TGTGCCAGCAGTTACTTCGGACAGGGAGATGGCTACACCTTC. This translates into CASSYFGQGDGYTF.

The V gene is TRBV5-1, the J gene TRBJ2-3; possibly TRBD2 for D (6 bases). Germline V gene sequence: CDR1 SGHRS, CDR2 YFSETQ. The germline V and J ends were trimmed by 3 bases and 3 bases, with 17 bases remaining between them. This CDR3 has 16 residues. CDR3 amino acids: CASSSTAGRRTDTQYF. Written as DNA, the CDR3 is TGCGCCAGCAGCTCCACCGCAGGGAGGCGGACAGATACGCAGTATTTT.

The chain couples TRBV30 to TRBJ2-1, with a tentative D call TRBD1 (6 bases). V dropped 5 bases and J dropped 0 bases, with 14 bases sitting between them. The V gene's germline CDR1 is GTSNPN and CDR2 SVGIG (reference sequence). This CDR3 region has 15 residues. This chain's CDR3 is CAWRQGISSYNEQFF. The CDR3 region has the DNA TGTGCCTGGCGTCAGGGGATTAGCTCCTACAATGAGCAGTTCTTC.

The rearrangement joins TRBV19 to TRBJ2-3, with D perhaps TRBD2 (6 bases). The germline gives CDR1 LNHDA, CDR2 SQIVND (reference sequence). CDR3 length: 17 residues. Trimming pared 3 bases from V and 0 bases from J, leaving 16 bases between. CDR3 nucleotides: TGTGCCAGTAGTATGGGGTGGAGCGGGTGGAGCACAGATACGCAGTATTTT. The encoded protein is CASSMGWSGWSTDTQYF.

The rearrangement links TRBV4-3 to TRBJ2-3, with D uncertain. Germline values: CDR1 LGHNA, CDR2 YSLEER. This CDR3 is 15 amino acids long. V shed 3 bases and J shed 4 bases, with 14 bases lying between them. CDR3 loop: CASSHDRVGSDTQYF. The DNA of the CDR3 is TGCGCCAGCAGCCACGATCGGGTTGGCTCAGATACGCAGTATTTT.

The J gene is TRBJ2-5, the V gene TRBV5-1; 8 bases are shared with TRBD2. Trimming cost V 1 base and J 3 bases; bases outside gene matches: 2. The CDR3 runs to 14 residues. Germline lookup yields CDR1 SGHRS and CDR2 YFSETQ. Written as DNA, the CDR3 is TGCGCCAGCAGCTTGCGGGAGGGAAAAGAGACCCAGTACTTC. It encodes CASSLREGKETQYF.

The chain couples TRBV5-1 to TRBJ2-7; 7 bases are a match to TRBD1. The V gene's germline CDR1 is SGHRS and CDR2 YFSETQ. J gave up 2 bases and V 4 bases, and 6 bases lay outside the gene matches. The CDR3 length is 14 residues. The DNA of the CDR3 is TGCGCCAGCAGCCTCCGGGACAGAGCCTACGAGCAGTACTTC. This gives the protein CASSLRDRAYEQYF.

This chain links TRBV9 with TRBJ2-7, with D perhaps TRBD1 (5 bases). Germline V gives CDR1 SGDLS, CDR2 YYNGEE. V dropped 0 bases and J dropped 3 bases, with 16 bases sitting between them. The CDR3 sequence is 16 residues long. The CDR3 nucleotides read TGTGCCAGCAGCGTAGATGCCGCCCAGGGTAGCTACGAGCAGTACTTC. This translates into CASSVDAAQGSYEQYF.

V usage is TRBV15 and J usage is TRBJ1-4; 10 bases map to TRBD1. CDR3 size: 16 residues. Germline V gene lookup returns CDR1 LNHNV and CDR2 YYDKDF (reference sequence). J gave up 8 bases and V 0 bases, and 6 bases lay outside the gene matches. The CDR3 DNA reads as TGTGCCACCAGCAGAGATCTCGGACAGGGGGACGAAAAACTGTTTTTT. Translated, it gives CATSRDLGQGDEKLFF.

The gene calls are TRBV19 and TRBJ2-1, with a weak D call TRBD2 (5 bases). Germline loops: CDR1 LNHDA, CDR2 SQIVND (reference sequence). CDR3 length equals 15 residues. The ends were cut back, 0 bases at V and 9 bases at J, with 15 bases in the middle. The CDR3 DNA is TGTGCCAGTAGTATAGATTTCCTAGTTGAGGGTGAGCAGTTCTTC. Protein sequence: CASSIDFLVEGEQFF.

This rearrangement joins TRBV6-5 to TRBJ2-1; perhaps TRBD1 as D (5 bases). Germline lookup yields CDR1 MNHEY and CDR2 SVGAGI. V was clipped by 6 bases and J by 2 bases, with 14 bases between them. This CDR3 is 15 amino acids long. The CDR3: CASSQGVLTYNEQFF. CDR3 DNA: TGTGCCAGCAGCCAAGGGGTCCTTACCTACAATGAGCAGTTCTTC.

The chain couples TRBV10-3 to TRBJ2-1; no reliable D call. The CDR3 contains 14 residues. CDR1 is ENHRY and CDR2 is SYGVKD in the germline V gene. The V end was cut by 3 bases, the J end by 5 bases, with 11 bases between. The CDR3 DNA follows: TGTGCCATCAGTGATGGTGGCACACACAATGAGCAGTTCTTC. Translating gives CAISDGGTHNEQFF.

This clone was seen more than once but under ten times. This CDR3 reads CASRTILGGPRSSGANVLTF. The CDR3 DNA is TGTGCCAGCAGGACGATTTTAGGGGGCCCACGGAGCTCTGGGGCCAACGTCCTGACTTTC. The chain recombines TRBV27 with TRBJ2-6; 7 nucleotides agree with TRBD1. J was trimmed by 0 bases and V by 6 bases; bases with no gene match: 17. The CDR3 runs to 20 residues. Germline V gives CDR1 MNHEY, CDR2 SMNVEV (reference sequence).

The rearrangement links TRBV27 to TRBJ2-1; 9 bases are a match to TRBD2. CDR1 and CDR2 from the germline V gene are MNHEY and SMNVEV (reference sequence). V lost 2 bases, J lost 9 bases, and 8 bases stayed unmatched. There are 15 residues in the CDR3. The CDR3 DNA reads as TGTGCCAGCAGTTTAGCTGGCGGGAGGGGTCTTGAGCAGTTCTTC. The encoded protein is CASSLAGGRGLEQFF.

This clone has more than one count but fewer than ten. V is TRBV28 and J is TRBJ1-1, with D possibly matching TRBD1 (5 bases). The V gene's germline CDR1 is MDHEN and CDR2 SYDVKM. The CDR3 is 14 residues long. The V end was cut by 7 bases, the J end by 2 bases, with 14 bases between. CDR3 sequence reads: CASTRSRENTEAFF. As DNA, the CDR3 is TGTGCCAGCACCCGGAGCAGGGAAAACACTGAAGCTTTCTTT. The variable domain in full, completed from reference TRBV28 and TRBJ1-1, reads DVKVTQSSRYLVKRTGEKVFLECVQDMDHENMFWYRQDPGLGLRLIYFSYDVKMKEKGDIPEGYSVSREKKERFSLILESASTNQTSMYLCASTRSRENTEAFFGQGTRLTVV.

The V gene is TRBV20-1, the J gene TRBJ2-5, with no clear D. Germline V gene lookup returns CDR1 DFQATT and CDR2 SNEGSKA (reference sequence). With 5 bases removed from V and 5 bases from J, the gap between germline ends came to 6 bases. The CDR3 consists of 10 residues. The CDR3: CSAPRETQYF. The CDR3 DNA reads TGCAGTGCTCCCAGGGAGACCCAGTACTTC.

This clone has a handful of counts. The V and J genes are TRBV5-1 and TRBJ2-5, with D perhaps TRBD1 (7 bases). V was shortened by 2 bases and J by 2 bases, with 22 bases between the two germline ends. The CDR3 length is 18 residues. Per the germline V gene, CDR1 is SGHRS and CDR2 is YFSETQ. This CDR3 reads CASSFGFVLSGGQETQYF. The CDR3, as DNA: TGCGCCAGCAGCTTCGGGTTTGTACTTTCAGGGGGGCAAGAGACCCAGTACTTC.

This clone was counted between two and nine times. Other DNA sequences in the same sample also yield this CDR3. This chain joins TRBV11-2 and TRBJ1-6, with D unclear. The CDR3 runs to 14 residues. The V end lost 3 bases, the J end lost 5 bases, and 8 bases lay between the germline ends. Per the germline V gene, CDR1 is SGHAT and CDR2 is FQNNGV. CDR3 nucleotide sequence: TGTGCCAGCAGCTTTAAGGGAGATAATTCACCCCTCCACTTT. It is translated as CASSFKGDNSPLHF.

The chain employs TRBV29-1 and TRBJ2-7, with 7 bases that match TRBD1. Unmatched junction bases numbered 1, after V lost 3 bases and J lost 5 bases. Germline V gives CDR1 SQVTM, CDR2 ANQGSEA. This CDR3 is built from 11 residues. DNA for the CDR3: TGCAGCGTTGAGCAGGGGGACGAGCAGTACTTC. Translation: CSVEQGDEQYF.

The chain links TRBV27 to TRBJ2-5; 12 bases are a match to TRBD1. The J call may not be correct, given that the DNA end is closer to TRBJ2-7. This CDR3 contains 15 residues. Germline lookup yields CDR1 MNHEY and CDR2 SMNVEV (reference sequence). CDR3 loop: CASSLSGQGAGEQYF. The DNA of the CDR3 is TGTGCCAGCAGTTTATCGGGACAGGGGGCAGGCGAGCAGTACTTC.

In this sample, this clone turned up a few times. The chain uses TRBV7-9 and TRBJ2-7, with 16 bases matching TRBD2. The CDR3 is made up of 18 amino acids. Germline loops: CDR1 SEHNR, CDR2 FQNEAQ (reference sequence). Unmatched junction bases numbered 8, after V lost 6 bases and J lost 0 bases. CDR3: CASSYPGLAGGSSYEQYF. The CDR3 DNA follows: TGTGCCAGCAGTTACCCGGGACTAGCGGGAGGGAGCTCCTACGAGCAGTACTTC.

The chain employs TRBV5-1 and TRBJ2-3; D call uncertain. V dropped 4 bases and J dropped 11 bases, with 14 bases sitting between them. Germline V gene lookup returns CDR1 SGHRS and CDR2 YFSETQ. The CDR3 is 12 residues long. CDR3: CASSQGRVGQYF. CDR3 DNA sequence: TGCGCCAGCAGCCAAGGTCGGGTTGGGCAGTATTTT.

This chain uses TRBV28 with TRBJ1-3; possibly TRBD1 for D (5 bases). The V gene lost 2 bases and the J gene lost 2 bases, with 13 bases spanning the gap. Per germline, CDR1 MDHEN and CDR2 SYDVKM. The CDR3 sequence is 16 residues long. The CDR3 region is CASSLRGGRTGNTIYF. CDR3 DNA: TGTGCCAGCAGTTTAAGGGGAGGGAGGACTGGAAACACCATATATTTT.

This clone was seen a few times. The chain is built from TRBV5-3 and TRBJ1-5, with D tentatively TRBD1 (5 bases). TRBV5-3 is noted as an ORF with a role that remains uncertain. V lost 0 bases, J lost 0 bases, and 22 bases lay in between. This CDR3 is 20 amino acids long. CDR3 bases: TGTGCCAGAAGCTTGGATAAGAAAACAGGCCCCGCGGCTAGCAATCAGCCCCAGCATTTT. Protein sequence: CARSLDKKTGPAASNQPQHF.

This chain connects TRBV2 to TRBJ2-7; D may be TRBD1 (6 bases). Per germline, CDR1 SNHLY and CDR2 FYNNEI. V was shortened by 3 bases and J by 5 bases, with 14 bases between the two germline ends. The CDR3 consists of 14 residues. In DNA form, the CDR3 reads TGTGCCAGCAGTGAGGCAGGGGAGATCCACGAGCAGTACTTC. Translation gives CASSEAGEIHEQYF.

The gene calls are TRBV10-3 and TRBJ2-7; TRBD1 matches at 10 bases. The germline CDR1 and CDR2 sequences are ENHRY and SYGVKD. CDR3 length equals 15 residues. The V gene end was trimmed by 3 bases and the J gene end by 4 bases; junction bases not matched to a gene: 6. CDR3: CAISERQGAEYEQYF. DNA for the CDR3: TGTGCCATCAGTGAACGACAGGGGGCTGAGTACGAGCAGTACTTC.

J is TRBJ2-6 and V is TRBV7-3; 7 bases align to TRBD1. J gave up 2 bases and V 5 bases, and 6 bases lay outside the gene matches. The germline V gene encodes CDR1 SGHTA and CDR2 FQGTGA. This CDR3 has 16 residues. The CDR3 nucleotides are TGTGCCAGCAGCGTTGACAGGGCGACTGGGGCCAACGTCCTGACTTTC. Amino acid sequence: CASSVDRATGANVLTF.